The 5 T cell receptor beta chains in this list originate from one sample, sequenced in a study of Ad26.COV2.S vaccination and SARS-CoV-2 variants. Some clones are missing from TCRdb's copy, which holds only in-frame ones; the method was immunoSEQ multiplex PCR. The data show roughly 300,000 clones, 88% seen once. As to treatment: 15 to 20 received Ad26.COV2.S at low or high dose, single or two shots; a few received placebo; per-sample allocation not given. Day 63 after the first vaccine or placebo injection was the time point for sampling. The sample here was peripheral blood, taken in a trial of Ad26.COV2.S vaccine versus placebo. The receptor set was obtained from a person aged 18-65 years who received the Ad26.COV2.S COVID-19 vaccine or a placebo.

The CDR3 DNA is TGCGCCAGCAGCCAAGATTTCGGTAATAATGAAAAACTGTTTTTT. It translates to CASSQDFGNNEKLFF. The gene calls are TRBV4-3 and TRBJ1-4, with no clear D. V lost 0 bases and J lost 4, with 9 bases in between. CDR3 length: 15 residues. Germline CDR1 LGHNA, CDR2 YSLEER.

The chain combines TRBV7-8 with TRBJ1-1; a possible D gene is TRBD1 (6 bases). CDR3 length: 15 residues. V lost 4 bases, J lost 1 base, and 13 bases lay in between. The V gene's germline CDR1 is SGHVS and CDR2 FQNEAQ. CDR3 protein: CASSSLEGQNTEAFF. The CDR3 nucleotides are TGTGCCAGCAGCTCCCTGGAGGGACAGAACACTGAAGCTTTCTTT.

The gene calls are TRBV3-1 (or the pseudogene TRBV3-2) and TRBJ1-5; tentative D call: TRBD1 (5 bases). Per the germline V gene, CDR1 is LGHDT and CDR2 is YNNKEL (reference sequence). V was shortened by 2 bases and J by 4 bases, with 9 bases between the two germline ends. This CDR3 is built from 14 residues. CDR3 nucleotides: TGTGCCAGCAGCCAATTGGGGGGAAATCAGCCCCAGCATTTT. It specifies CASSQLGGNQPQHF.

This clone was detected only a few times. This chain joins TRBV9 and TRBJ1-1, with 7 bases identical to TRBD1. The V gene end was trimmed by 3 bases and the J gene end by 1 base; junction bases not matched to a gene: 6. Germline lookup yields CDR1 SGDLS and CDR2 YYNGEE. The CDR3 covers 15 residues. The CDR3 DNA is TGTGCCAGCAGCGAGTGGGACAGACAGAACACTGAAGCTTTCTTT. Translation: CASSEWDRQNTEAFF.

In this sample, this clone turned up a few times. The rearrangement joins TRBV4-3 to TRBJ1-1; tentative D call: TRBD1 (5 bases). V was clipped by 0 bases and J by 5 bases, with 10 bases between them. The germline gives CDR1 LGHNA, CDR2 YSLEER. The CDR3 covers 14 residues. The CDR3 bases are TGCGCCAGCAGCCAAGATCGGTGGGGGACTGAAGCTTTCTTT. It is translated as CASSQDRWGTEAFF.